This entry describes one T cell receptor (beta chain). This specimen comes from a study of a mutant IDH1 vaccine in newly diagnosed glioma. Looking at the study overall: Treatment recipients were around 62% male and around 40% female, and their mean age was 40.4 years.

Sequencing used immunoSEQ multiplex PCR; TCRdb keeps in-frame clones, though not all of them. The sample yields approximately 70,000 clones, less than 85% seen once. Regarding time point: baseline, week 1 (first vaccination visit). Treatment given: pre-vaccination baseline after standard-of-care therapy. The receptor comes from a man aged 50 to 60 with glioma. The specimen was PBMCs, collected from a glioma patient treated with radiotherapy, temozolomide or both.

The CDR3 DNA follows: TGTGCCAGCAGTGCCCGACTCAATTTGGGGGGCTACACCTTC. This sequence encodes CASSARLNLGGYTF. V and J are TRBV6-5 and TRBJ1-2; D remains unclear. CDR1 is MNHEY, CDR2 SVGAGI, per germline. This CDR3 is 14 amino acids long. The V gene lost 5 bases and the J gene lost 8 bases, with 18 bases spanning the gap.